Below, 13 T cell receptor beta chains from the same sample are listed, as sequenced in a study of Tregs in tolerant kidney transplant recipients. The method was immunoSEQ multiplex PCR; TCRdb's version includes in-frame clones alone and lacks a portion of them. The table lists fewer than 40,000 clones, with around 8% in the top ten. The input for sequencing was CD8+ T cells from blood, taken before the transplant. The receptors derive from a human donor who received a combined kidney and bone marrow transplant.

In the case of this clone: The missing CDR3 end, 3 residues past where the read stops, is filled in from the germline J gene. V and J are TRBV5-6 and TRBJ1-2; 7 bases line up with TRBD1. CDR3 length: 14 residues. Germline trimming cut 4 bases from V and 4 bases from J; bases unmatched to any gene: 7. Germline CDR1 reads SGHDT; CDR2 reads YYEEEE. The CDR3 DNA, read in part, is TGTGCCAGCAGCCCCCCAGGGGGAGGCTATGGC. It specifies CASSPPGGGYG. The CDR3 in full is CASSPPGGGYGYTF. Drawing the rest from reference TRBV5-6 and TRBJ1-2, the complete variable domain is DAGVTQSPTHLIKTRGQQVTLRCSPKSGHDTVSWYQQALGQGPQFIFQYYEEEERQRGNFPDRFSGHQFPNYSSELNVNALLLGDSALYLCASSPPGGGYGYTFGSGTRLTVV.

Details on this clone: The read gets to within 3 residues of the CDR3 end, and the germline J gene fills in the rest. The chain joins TRBV5-5 to TRBJ1-2, with TRBD1 matching over 9 bases. Trimming cost V 5 bases and J 3 bases; bases outside gene matches: 2. The V gene's germline CDR1 is SGHKS and CDR2 YYEKEE (reference sequence). This CDR3 is built from 13 residues. CDR3 DNA (partial): TGTGCCAGCAGACGACAGGGGGACTATGGC. As protein: CASRRQGDYG. Given in full, the CDR3 is CASRRQGDYGYTF.

Concerning this clone itself: The missing CDR3 end, 3 residues past where the read stops, is filled in from the germline J gene. V usage is TRBV19 and J usage is TRBJ2-7; 8 bases map to TRBD1. Germline V gives CDR1 LNHDA, CDR2 SQIVND (reference sequence). This CDR3 spans 14 amino acids. Germline trimming cut 5 bases from V and 1 base from J; bases unmatched to any gene: 4. The CDR3 spells CASSERQGSYEQYF. The sequenced part of the CDR3 DNA is TGTGCCAGTAGTGAAAGACAGGGGTCCTACGAG.

Points on this clone: The observed sequence ends 3 residues before the CDR3 terminus, with the missing tail filled in from the germline J gene. The chain couples TRBV11-2 to TRBJ1-4, with D perhaps TRBD1 (6 bases). The length of the CDR3 is 13 residues. The V gene's germline CDR1 is SGHAT and CDR2 FQNNGV. Deletions cut 1 base from V and 8 bases from J, with 8 bases between. The CDR3 bases that were read are TGTGCCAGCAGCTTAGGGACAGAGGAAAAA. It translates to CASSLGTEEK. The CDR3 in its entirety is CASSLGTEEKLFF.

A remark on this clone: The CDR3 end lies 3 residues beyond the end of the read and is filled in from the germline J gene. V is TRBV2 and J is TRBJ2-7, with 8 positions matching TRBD1. CDR1 is SNHLY, CDR2 FYNNEI, per germline. This CDR3 contains 13 residues. V trimming: 7 bases; J trimming: 3 bases; junction bases outside the gene matches: 5. The sequenced part of the CDR3 DNA is TGTGCCAGCACTTGGACAGGGAACTACGAG. This translates into CASTWTGNYE. From start to end, the CDR3 is CASTWTGNYEQYF.

Points on this clone: The read ends 3 residues early relative to the CDR3; the germline J gene fills the gap. The chain couples TRBV20-1 to TRBJ2-5; D remains unclear. The V end lost 2 bases, the J end lost 4 bases, and 17 bases lay between the germline ends. Germline CDR1 is DFQATT and CDR2 is SNEGSKA (reference sequence). This CDR3 region has 15 residues. The CDR3 region is CSARSVTLDPETQYF. The CDR3 DNA, read in part, is TGCAGTGCTAGATCAGTGACCCTAGACCCAGAGACC.

To note about this clone: Read data end 3 residues before the CDR3 end; the end is taken from the germline J gene. The V call is TRBV20-1, the J call TRBJ1-2; D not certain. Trimming pared 3 bases from V and 1 base from J, leaving 15 bases between. Germline V gene sequence: CDR1 DFQATT, CDR2 SNEGSKA (reference sequence). The CDR3 is 15 amino acids. The CDR3 DNA, read in part, is TGCAGTGCTAGCCTGTCCCCGGGTTTTAACTATGGC. It translates to CSASLSPGFNYG. The complete CDR3 sequence is CSASLSPGFNYGYTF.

CDR3 DNA (partial): TGTGCCAGCAGCTTAGGAGGGGTTGCCGCCGAG. It codes for CASSLGGVAAE. The whole CDR3 protein is CASSLGGVAAEQYF. The chain is built from TRBV7-2 and TRBJ2-7, with D possibly being TRBD1 or TRBD2 (5 bases each). The read gets to within 3 residues of the CDR3 end, and the germline J gene fills in the rest. Per germline, CDR1 SGHTA and CDR2 FQGNSA. CDR3 length: 14 amino acids. The germline V and J ends were trimmed by 1 base and 6 bases, with 13 bases remaining between them. Together with reference TRBV7-2 and TRBJ2-7, the CDR3 gives the full variable domain: GAGVSQSPSNKVTEKGKDVELRCDPISGHTALYWYRQSLGQGLEFLIYFQGNSAPDKSGLPSDRFSAERTGGSVSTLTIQRTQQEDSAVYLCASSLGGVAAEQYFGPGTRLTVT.

With regard to this clone: The read halts 3 residues ahead of the CDR3 end, with the missing end drawn from the germline J gene. This rearrangement joins TRBV5-6 to TRBJ2-1; D unclear. V dropped 0 bases and J dropped 0 bases, with 7 bases sitting between them. There are 15 residues in the CDR3. Germline-derived CDR1 and CDR2 are SGHDT and YYEEEE. CDR3 sequence: CASSLASYSYNEQFF. The part of the CDR3 DNA that was read is TGTGCCAGCAGCTTGGCGTCCTACTCCTACAATGAG.

The chain's CDR3 is CASSLAQVNQETQYF. The CDR3 DNA, read in part, is TGTGCCAGCAGCTTAGCTCAGGTTAACCAAGAGACC. The rearrangement uses TRBV7-9 and TRBJ2-5; D is undetermined. Read data end 3 residues before the CDR3 end; the end is taken from the germline J gene. Germline V gene lookup returns CDR1 SEHNR and CDR2 FQNEAQ (reference sequence). Trimming stripped 0 bases from V and 0 bases from J, with 8 bases between. This CDR3 spans 15 amino acids.

As concerns this clone: The read finishes 3 residues shy of the CDR3 end, and the germline J gene is used to complete it. The rearrangement uses TRBV5-4 and TRBJ1-4; D gene unclear. Germline V lookup: CDR1 SGHNT, CDR2 YYREEE (reference sequence). This CDR3 contains 15 residues. The V end lost 4 bases, the J end lost 1 base, and 11 bases lay between the germline ends. CDR3 bases read: TGTGCCAGCAGCCATGGACTGGGAACTAATGAAAAA. Protein sequence: CASSHGLGTNEK. In full, the CDR3 is CASSHGLGTNEKLFF. Variable domain in full (rest from reference TRBV5-4 and TRBJ1-4): ETGVTQSPTHLIKTRGQQVTLRCSSQSGHNTVSWYQQALGQGPQFIFQYYREEENGRGNFPPRFSGLQFPNYSSELNVNALELDDSALYLCASSHGLGTNEKLFFGSGTQLSVL.

With respect to this clone: The read halts 3 residues ahead of the CDR3 end, with the missing end drawn from the germline J gene. This sequence joins TRBV30 and TRBJ2-1; D is perhaps TRBD2 (6 bases). Trimming stripped 3 bases from V and 3 bases from J, with 12 bases between. Germline V lookup: CDR1 GTSNPN, CDR2 SVGIG (reference sequence). The CDR3 runs 14 residues. CDR3 bases read: TGTGCCTGGAGGGGACTGAGCCTCTACAATGAG. It translates to CAWRGLSLYNE. The full CDR3 is CAWRGLSLYNEQFF.

As to this clone: Read coverage stops 3 residues before the CDR3 terminus; the germline J gene supplies the remainder. This rearrangement joins TRBV2 to TRBJ1-4, with 11 bases that match TRBD1. Losses at the gene ends were 10 bases for V and 6 bases for J; bases not matched to a gene: 13. CDR1 SNHLY and CDR2 FYNNEI come from the germline V gene. The CDR3 is 16 residues long. The CDR3 loop is CATNEGQGGFHEKLFF. Incomplete CDR3 DNA: TGTGCCACCAACGAGGGACAGGGGGGGTTTCATGAAAAA. Combining the CDR3 with reference TRBV2 and TRBJ1-4 gives the whole variable domain EPEVTQTPSHQVTQMGQEVILRCVPISNHLYFYWYRQILGQKVEFLVSFYNNEISEKSEIFDDQFSVERPDGSNFTLKIRSTKLEDSAMYFCATNEGQGGFHEKLFFGSGTQLSVL.